Listed here are 2 T cell receptor beta chains from one sample, sequenced in a study of identical twins. Via MiXCR, TCRdb re-called the 5' RACE reads, giving one row per CDR3 protein. The table lists some 1,700,000 distinct CDR3 sequences, more than 30% of them singletons, with over 0.25% in the top ten. Sequenced input: cord blood. Receptor source: a newborn girl in good health.

This clonotype showed up many times. The chain uses TRBV4-2 and TRBJ2-1; tentatively, D is TRBD2 (5 bases). The CDR3 spans 16 residues. The V end was cut by 1 base, the J end by 0 bases, with 10 bases between. CDR1 and CDR2 from the germline V gene are LGHNA and YNFKEQ. The CDR3 here is CASSQGTFSSYNEQFF. In DNA, the CDR3 is TGTGCCAGCAGCCAAGGGACTTTCAGCTCCTACAATGAGCAGTTCTTC.

A few counts support this clonotype. This sequence joins TRBV18 and TRBJ2-3; either TRBD1 or TRBD2 may fit D (5 bases each). Trimming left V 0 bases short and J 5 bases short, with 12 bases between. The CDR3 has 15 amino acids. The germline V gene has CDR1 KGHSH and CDR2 LQKENI. CDR3 bases: TGTGCCAGCTCACCACCGATGAAGAGGGGAGATACGCAGTATTTT. It codes for CASSPPMKRGDTQYF.